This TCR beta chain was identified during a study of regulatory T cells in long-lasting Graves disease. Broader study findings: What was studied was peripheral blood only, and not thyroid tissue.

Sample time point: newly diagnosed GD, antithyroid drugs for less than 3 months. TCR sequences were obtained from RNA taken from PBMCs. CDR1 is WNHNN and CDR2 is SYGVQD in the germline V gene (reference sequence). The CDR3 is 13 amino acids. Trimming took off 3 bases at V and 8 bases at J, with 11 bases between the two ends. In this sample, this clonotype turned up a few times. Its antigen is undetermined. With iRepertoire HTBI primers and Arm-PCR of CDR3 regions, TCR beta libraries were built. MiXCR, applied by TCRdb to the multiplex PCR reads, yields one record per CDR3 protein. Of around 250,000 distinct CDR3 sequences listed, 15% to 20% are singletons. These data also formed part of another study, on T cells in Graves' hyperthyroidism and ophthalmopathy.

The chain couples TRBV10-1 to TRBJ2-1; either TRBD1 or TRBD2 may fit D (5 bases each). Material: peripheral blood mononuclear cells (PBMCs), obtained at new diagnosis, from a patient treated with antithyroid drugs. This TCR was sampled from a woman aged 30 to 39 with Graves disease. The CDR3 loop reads CASSDQGADEQFF. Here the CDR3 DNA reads TGCGCCAGCAGTGATCAGGGAGCGGATGAGCAGTTCTTC.